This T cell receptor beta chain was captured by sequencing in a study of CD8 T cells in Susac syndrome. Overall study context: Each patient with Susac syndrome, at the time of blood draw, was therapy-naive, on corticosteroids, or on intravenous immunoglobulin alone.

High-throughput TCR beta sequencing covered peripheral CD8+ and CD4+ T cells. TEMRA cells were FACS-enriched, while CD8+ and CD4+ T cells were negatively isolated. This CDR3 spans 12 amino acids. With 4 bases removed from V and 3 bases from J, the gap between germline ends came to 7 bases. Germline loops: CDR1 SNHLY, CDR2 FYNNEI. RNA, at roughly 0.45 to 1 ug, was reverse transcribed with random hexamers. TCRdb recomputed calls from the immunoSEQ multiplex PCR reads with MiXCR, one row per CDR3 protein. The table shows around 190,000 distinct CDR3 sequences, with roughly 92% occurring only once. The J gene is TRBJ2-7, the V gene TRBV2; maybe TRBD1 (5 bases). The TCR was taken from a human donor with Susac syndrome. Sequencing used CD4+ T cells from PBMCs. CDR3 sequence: CASSGQHYEQYF. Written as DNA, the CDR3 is TGTGCCAGCAGTGGACAGCACTACGAGCAGTACTTC. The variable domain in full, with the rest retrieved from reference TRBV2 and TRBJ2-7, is EPEVTQTPSHQVTQMGQEVILRCVPISNHLYFYWYRQILGQKVEFLVSFYNNEISEKSEIFDDQFSVERPDGSNFTLKIRSTKLEDSAMYFCASSGQHYEQYFGPGTRLTVT.